The next 25 T cell receptor beta chains were all read from a single sample in a study of beta chain features in type 1 diabetes. The study reverse transcribed the entire isolated RNA, so it sequenced expressed TCRB transcripts. The method was immunoSEQ multiplex PCR; TCRdb's version includes in-frame clones alone and lacks a portion of them. The data contain 150,000 to 200,000 clones, 9% to 10% of them seen just once; the ten biggest clones take up 2% to 2.5%. Sequenced material: central memory CD4+ T cells from blood. These receptors all come from a woman younger than 35 in good health.

The rearrangement joins TRBV7-2 to TRBJ2-5; D unclear. V was pared by 1 base and J by 7 bases, with 10 bases between. The CDR3 length is 13 residues. Germline loops: CDR1 SGHTA, CDR2 FQGNSA. Written as DNA, the CDR3 is TGTGCCAGCAGCTTAGACCAATTCGGGACCCAGTACTTC. Protein sequence: CASSLDQFGTQYF.

J is TRBJ1-6 and V is TRBV5-1, with a weak D call TRBD1 (6 bases). The germline V gene encodes CDR1 SGHRS and CDR2 YFSETQ. The CDR3 contains 14 residues. Trimming removed 1 base at V and 10 bases at J, with 12 bases between. The CDR3 sequence is CASSLKPGDSPLHF. CDR3 sequence (DNA): TGCGCCAGCAGCTTGAAGCCAGGGGACTCACCCCTCCACTTT. Variable domain in full (rest from reference TRBV5-1 and TRBJ1-6): KAGVTQTPRYLIKTRGQQVTLSCSPISGHRSVSWYQQTPGQGLQFLFEYFSETQRNKGNFPGRFSGRQFSNSRSEMNVSTLELGDSALYLCASSLKPGDSPLHFGNGTRLTVT.

The table lists this clone with many counts. This rearrangement joins TRBV2 to TRBJ2-1; the D gene is possibly TRBD2 (6 bases). The CDR3 extends over 14 amino acids. V gave up 7 bases and J gave up 2 bases, with 12 bases separating them. From germline, CDR1 is SNHLY and CDR2 FYNNEI. In nucleotides, the CDR3 is TGTGCCAGCAAGGAGGCGGGGACCTACAATGAGCAGTTCTTC. It specifies CASKEAGTYNEQFF.

The table lists this clone with a few counts. The V call is TRBV18, the J call TRBJ1-3; 8 nucleotides agree with TRBD1. The trim removed 5 bases at V and 0 bases at J, leaving 6 bases unmatched. In germline, CDR1 is KGHSH, CDR2 LQKENI. The CDR3 runs 16 residues. This chain's CDR3 is CASSTGQGGSGNTIYF. DNA of the CDR3: TGTGCCAGCTCAACCGGACAGGGCGGCTCTGGAAACACCATATATTTT.

This clone was detected a few times. The V and J genes are TRBV5-1 and TRBJ2-7; possible D gene TRBD1, 6 bases. This CDR3 region has 15 residues. The V gene's germline CDR1 is SGHRS and CDR2 YFSETQ. Trimming stripped 0 bases from V and 3 bases from J, with 13 bases between. The CDR3 nucleotides read TGCGCCAGCAGCTTGGAGGCCCAGGGGAGCTACGAGCAGTACTTC. It translates to CASSLEAQGSYEQYF.

The chain combines TRBV11-2 with TRBJ1-2; D not resolved. With 1 base removed from V and 4 bases from J, the gap between germline ends came to 7 bases. Germline assignment: CDR1 SGHAT and CDR2 FQNNGV. This CDR3 spans 13 amino acids. The CDR3 coding sequence is TGTGCCAGCAGCTTAGCTAGTGGCTATGGCTACACCTTC. Translated, it gives CASSLASGYGYTF. The entire variable domain, with the rest obtained from reference TRBV11-2 and TRBJ1-2, is as follows: EAGVAQSPRYKIIEKRQSVAFWCNPISGHATLYWYQQILGQGPKLLIQFQNNGVVDDSQLPKDRFSAERLKGVDSTLKIQPAKLEDSAVYLCASSLASGYGYTFGSGTRLTVV.

The sample holds a few counts of this clone. The chain joins TRBV7-2 to TRBJ1-5; no firm D call. Germline V lookup: CDR1 SGHTA, CDR2 FQGNSA. The CDR3 totals 12 residues. Trimming took off 6 bases at V and 8 bases at J, with 11 bases between the two ends. The DNA of the CDR3 is TGTGCCAGCAGTCCCTACGGGGAGCCCCAGCATTTT. It specifies CASSPYGEPQHF.

This clone occurred a few times. The chain joins TRBV5-4 to TRBJ2-2; the D gene is possibly TRBD2 (5 bases). Trimming removed 4 bases at V and 7 bases at J, with 14 bases between. Germline CDR1 reads SGHNT; CDR2 reads YYREEE (reference sequence). This CDR3 has 14 amino acids. The CDR3 nucleotides are TGTGCCAGCAGCCGCGGGCGAGAATACGGGGAGCTGTTTTTT. Its protein is CASSRGREYGELFF.

The CDR3 loop reads CASSPSGGVNYGYTF. The DNA for the CDR3 is TGCGCCAGCAGCCCCTCGGGGGGGGTTAACTATGGCTACACCTTC. The chain couples TRBV5-1 to TRBJ1-2; a weak D match, TRBD1 (5 bases). V lost 4 bases to trimming and J lost 1 base, with 14 bases between them. The CDR3 covers 15 residues. Germline lookup yields CDR1 SGHRS and CDR2 YFSETQ.

The sample holds a few counts of this clone. The chain uses TRBV7-3 and TRBJ2-5; 11 nucleotides match TRBD2. The trim removed 5 bases at V and 5 bases at J, leaving 13 bases unmatched. The CDR3 has 17 residues. CDR1 is SGHTA, CDR2 FQGTGA, per germline. Here the CDR3 DNA reads TGTGCCAGCAGCCCCTATGGGGTAGCGGGGGGGCCGGAGACCCAGTACTTC. Translation gives CASSPYGVAGGPETQYF.

This clone was counted between two and nine times. V gene TRBV21-1 combines with J gene TRBJ1-1; TRBD1 is taken as the D call from the table, unchecked against the DNA. TRBV21-1 is an annotated pseudogene. The CDR3 length is 13 residues. The CDR3 reads CASPQARNTEAFF. As DNA, the CDR3 is TGTGCCAGCCCCCAGGCGAGGAACACTGAAGCTTTCTTT.

The chain uses TRBV9 and TRBJ1-6; tentatively, D is TRBD1 (6 bases). Germline CDR1 reads SGDLS; CDR2 reads YYNGEE. Trimming stripped 0 bases from V and 5 bases from J, with 18 bases between. The CDR3 extends over 18 amino acids. The CDR3 protein is CASSVGLDRSANNSPLHF. The DNA for the CDR3 is TGTGCCAGCAGCGTAGGGTTGGACAGAAGTGCCAATAATTCACCCCTCCACTTT.

This clone was seen only a few times. A junction boundary mismatches the germline segment, possibly from a read error. The chain is built from TRBV4-2 and TRBJ1-3; 7 nucleotides align to TRBD1. Per germline, CDR1 LGHNA and CDR2 YNFKEQ. The CDR3 is 16 amino acids. The DNA of the CDR3 is TGTGCCAGCGGCCAGGAGACAGGGAGCTCTGGAAACACCATATATTTT. Amino acid sequence: CASGQETGSSGNTIYF.

This clone was counted a few times. CDR3 amino acids: CASSQEVTNSGRETQYF. The CDR3 coding sequence is TGTGCCAGCAGCCAAGAGGTTACGAACTCGGGGAGGGAGACCCAGTACTTC. V and J are TRBV14 and TRBJ2-5, with D possibly matching TRBD2 (6 bases). V lost 0 bases and J 5 bases, leaving 19 bases between the germline ends. From germline, CDR1 is SGHDN and CDR2 FVKESK. The CDR3 has 17 amino acids.

The genes are TRBV7-3 and TRBJ2-5, with 9 bases lining up with TRBD2. Trimming cost V 5 bases and J 4 bases; bases outside gene matches: 8. Germline CDR1 reads SGHTA; CDR2 reads FQGTGA. The CDR3 is made up of 15 amino acids. Written as DNA, the CDR3 is TGTGCCAGCAGCCGTATAGCGGGGGCGGGAGAGACCCAGTACTTC. Its protein is CASSRIAGAGETQYF.

This clone was seen a handful of times. The rearrangement joins TRBV7-2 to TRBJ2-7, with 8 positions matching TRBD2. The junction had 7 bases not matched to a gene; V was cut back by 0 bases and J by 3 bases. Germline V gene lookup returns CDR1 SGHTA and CDR2 FQGNSA. The CDR3 is 16 residues long. The CDR3 coding sequence is TGTGCCAGCAGCTTAGCGCCCGCGGGGGGCTTCTACGAGCAGTACTTC. This translates into CASSLAPAGGFYEQYF.

A few counts support this clone. The chain recombines TRBV9 with TRBJ1-3; D is unclear. The CDR3 consists of 15 residues. V gave up 0 bases and J gave up 0 bases, with 7 bases separating them. Germline values: CDR1 SGDLS, CDR2 YYNGEE. The chain's CDR3 is CASSVEASSGNTIYF. As DNA, the CDR3 is TGTGCCAGCAGCGTAGAAGCGAGCTCTGGAAACACCATATATTTT.

This chain links TRBV18 with TRBJ2-5; a weak D match, TRBD1 (6 bases). Germline lookup yields CDR1 KGHSH and CDR2 LQKENI. The CDR3 runs to 12 residues. The V and J ends lost 6 bases and 5 bases respectively, with 10 bases between them. The CDR3 loop is CASSRQEETQYF. The CDR3 nucleotides are TGTGCCAGCTCCCGACAGGAGGAGACCCAGTACTTC.

This clone was picked up a small number of times. This rearrangement joins TRBV2 to TRBJ2-7; 9 bases fit TRBD1. V dropped 6 bases and J dropped 5; count of bases not matched to a gene: 5. The CDR3 sequence is 13 residues long. The germline gives CDR1 SNHLY, CDR2 FYNNEI. The CDR3 spells CASRGQGQDEQYF. In nucleotides, the CDR3 is TGTGCCAGCAGAGGACAGGGGCAGGACGAGCAGTACTTC. The variable domain in full, with the rest retrieved from reference TRBV2 and TRBJ2-7, is EPEVTQTPSHQVTQMGQEVILRCVPISNHLYFYWYRQILGQKVEFLVSFYNNEISEKSEIFDDQFSVERPDGSNFTLKIRSTKLEDSAMYFCASRGQGQDEQYFGPGTRLTVT.

The chain joins TRBV6-6 to TRBJ2-5; D is possibly TRBD2 (7 bases). Germline V gives CDR1 MNHNY, CDR2 SVGAGI (reference sequence). V was trimmed by 2 bases and J by 1 base, leaving 11 bases between them. This CDR3 has 15 amino acids. The DNA of the CDR3 is TGTGCCAGCAGTTACGAAGGGGGGGGCCAAGAGACCCAGTACTTC. Residues: CASSYEGGGQETQYF.

This clone came up a few times. The chain employs TRBV5-4 and TRBJ2-2; 9 nucleotides match TRBD2. The J segment lost 3 bases and the V segment lost 5 bases, leaving 8 bases of the junction unmatched. The CDR3 totals 16 residues. Looked up from germline, CDR1 is SGHNT and CDR2 is YYREEE (reference sequence). This CDR3 reads CASRFGGGEYTGELFF. DNA of the CDR3: TGTGCCAGCAGGTTCGGCGGGGGGGAGTACACCGGGGAGCTGTTTTTT. Full variable domain (remainder filled in from reference TRBV5-4 and TRBJ2-2): ETGVTQSPTHLIKTRGQQVTLRCSSQSGHNTVSWYQQALGQGPQFIFQYYREEENGRGNFPPRFSGLQFPNYSSELNVNALELDDSALYLCASRFGGGEYTGELFFGEGSRLTVL.

This clone was observed a few times. The rearrangement links TRBV19 to TRBJ1-3; possibly TRBD1 for D (6 bases). V was shortened by 10 bases and J by 1 base, with 11 bases between the two germline ends. This CDR3 has 13 residues. CDR1 and CDR2 from the germline V gene are LNHDA and SQIVND (reference sequence). CDR3 region: CATTQGSGNTIYF. The CDR3 DNA follows: TGTGCCACCACACAGGGTTCTGGAAACACCATATATTTT.

This clone was observed a few times. This CDR3 reads CASSLGVRTGSGADTQYF. In DNA form, the CDR3 reads TGTGCCAGCAGCCTAGGGGTTCGGACAGGGAGCGGGGCAGATACGCAGTATTTT. The chain couples TRBV7-9 to TRBJ2-3; tentative D call: TRBD1 (8 bases). Germline lookup yields CDR1 SEHNR and CDR2 FQNEAQ (reference sequence). CDR3 length equals 18 residues. Trimming removed 5 bases from V and 4 bases from J, with 25 bases in between.

This clone was recorded a few times. The chain recombines TRBV2 with TRBJ1-1, with a possible D match to TRBD1 (6 bases). Germline V lookup: CDR1 SNHLY, CDR2 FYNNEI. The CDR3 covers 12 residues. Trimming cost V 7 bases and J 8 bases, with 14 bases left between them. CDR3 sequence reads: CASNTGLNEAFF. CDR3 in DNA: TGTGCCAGCAACACAGGGCTTAACGAAGCTTTCTTT.

The sample holds a few counts of this clone. The V and J genes are TRBV5-1 and TRBJ2-5, with 10 bases fitting TRBD2. Germline V CDR1 and CDR2: SGHRS, YFSETQ. Trimming at V came to 4 bases and at J to 2 bases, leaving 8 bases not matched to a gene. CDR3 length equals 16 residues. The DNA of the CDR3 is TGCGCCAGCAGCGCCGACGGGACTAGCGCTCAAGAGACCCAGTACTTC. Translating it yields CASSADGTSAQETQYF.